What follows are 26 T cell receptor beta chains derived from one specimen sequenced in a study of graft-versus-host responses after intestinal transplantation. No antigen has been identified for these receptors. The data were produced by immunoSEQ multiplex PCR, yet TCRdb's version contains in-frame clones alone and is incomplete. This sample carries tens of thousands of clones, 93% of them seen once, and the ten largest clones take 20% to 25%. Sample: unstimulated CD8+ T cells sorted from spleen or lymph node cells, taken before transplant. These receptor sequences come from a human donor who was the organ donor for an intestinal transplant.

CDR3 residues: CASSGRWDRIDNEQFF. CDR3 DNA sequence: TGTGCCAGCAGCGGCCGGTGGGACAGGATCGACAATGAGCAGTTCTTC. The chain joins TRBV7-7 to TRBJ2-1; 8 nucleotides match TRBD1. Germline V gives CDR1 SSHAT, CDR2 FNYEAQ (reference sequence). V lost 5 bases and J lost 5; bases outside the gene matches: 11. CDR3 length: 16 residues.

The chain combines TRBV5-6 with TRBJ1-1; a weak D match, TRBD1 (5 bases). CDR1 is SGHDT, CDR2 YYEEEE, per germline. Trimming cost V 0 bases and J 0 bases, with 15 bases left between them. This CDR3 has 17 amino acids. The CDR3 bases are TGTGCCAGCAGCTTGGATCGGGGCGGGTTAATGAACACTGAAGCTTTCTTT. As protein: CASSLDRGGLMNTEAFF.

The rearrangement links TRBV27 to TRBJ2-1; 11 positions agree with TRBD2. After removal of 6 bases from V and 2 bases from J, the junction contained 9 bases not matched to a gene. The CDR3 totals 17 residues. CDR1 is MNHEY and CDR2 is SMNVEV in the germline V gene (reference sequence). DNA of the CDR3: TGTGCCAGCAGCTTAATCCCGGGACTAGCGGCCTACAATGAGCAGTTCTTC. This translates into CASSLIPGLAAYNEQFF.

V is TRBV6-6 and J is TRBJ2-3, with 7 bases lining up with TRBD2. CDR3 length equals 16 residues. Germline CDR1 reads MNHNY; CDR2 reads SVGAGI (reference sequence). Trimming cost V 0 bases and J 1 base; bases outside gene matches: 4. DNA for the CDR3: TGTGCCAGCAGTTACTCGGGGGGGAGGGGCACAGATACGCAGTATTTT. Protein: CASSYSGGRGTDTQYF.

In its sample, this clone was seen a few times. The genes are TRBV7-9 and TRBJ1-5; tentative D call: TRBD1 (6 bases). CDR3 length: 15 amino acids. The V and J ends lost 3 bases and 3 bases respectively, with 12 bases between them. The germline V gene has CDR1 SEHNR and CDR2 FQNEAQ (reference sequence). The CDR3 DNA is TGTGCCAGCAGCTTGGGGCCAGGGGTCAATCAGCCCCAGCATTTT. Translating it yields CASSLGPGVNQPQHF.

V is TRBV27 and J is TRBJ2-6; 9 bases match TRBD1. This CDR3 contains 16 residues. J lost 0 bases, V lost 5 bases, and 2 bases had no gene match. CDR1 and CDR2 (germline): MNHEY, SMNVEV (reference sequence). The CDR3 is CASSVTGGSGANVLTF. In DNA, the CDR3 is TGTGCCAGCAGTGTGACAGGGGGCTCTGGGGCCAACGTCCTGACTTTC.

The rearrangement links TRBV6-5 to TRBJ2-1; D is unresolved. This CDR3 comprises 15 residues. Trimming took off 3 bases at V and 3 bases at J, with 12 bases between the two ends. From germline, CDR1 is MNHEY and CDR2 SVGAGI. Here the CDR3 reads CASSYGQRVYNEQFF. CDR3 nucleotide sequence: TGTGCCAGCAGTTATGGGCAACGAGTCTACAATGAGCAGTTCTTC.

This chain links TRBV27 with TRBJ2-3; 10 bases are a match to TRBD2. The CDR3 sequence is 17 residues long. CDR1 is MNHEY, CDR2 SMNVEV, per germline (reference sequence). The V gene end was trimmed by 0 bases and the J gene end by 3 bases; junction bases not matched to a gene: 6. CDR3 residues: CASSLSIAGGGTDTQYF. CDR3 sequence (DNA): TGTGCCAGCAGTTTATCTATAGCGGGAGGAGGGACAGATACGCAGTATTTT.

This clone was observed a single time. The chain is built from TRBV21-1 and TRBJ2-5; the listed D gene, TRBD1, was not tested against the DNA. The end of the DNA aligns better with TRBJ2-7, so the J call may be wrong. TRBV21-1 is a pseudogene segment. CDR3 length equals 15 residues. The CDR3 reads CASAGWRPSSYEQYF. Written as DNA, the CDR3 is TGTGCCAGCGCAGGGTGGCGCCCGAGCTCCTACGAGCAGTACTTC.

This chain links TRBV9 with TRBJ2-6, with D perhaps TRBD1 (6 bases). This CDR3 is built from 16 residues. Germline loops: CDR1 SGDLS, CDR2 YYNGEE. Trimming pared 3 bases from V and 3 bases from J, leaving 13 bases between. The CDR3 DNA reads as TGTGCCAGCAGCGAACGCCCAGGGGTTGGGGCCAACGTCCTGACTTTC. Amino acid sequence: CASSERPGVGANVLTF.

This chain joins TRBV2 and TRBJ2-5, with D unresolved. Trimming stripped 1 base from V and 8 bases from J, with 11 bases between. CDR1 and CDR2 (germline): SNHLY, FYNNEI. The CDR3 is 13 residues long. For the CDR3, the DNA is TGTGCCAGCAGTGAAGGGCGCCTTCGTACCCAGTACTTC. Translation: CASSEGRLRTQYF. Full variable domain (missing parts from reference TRBV2 and TRBJ2-5): EPEVTQTPSHQVTQMGQEVILRCVPISNHLYFYWYRQILGQKVEFLVSFYNNEISEKSEIFDDQFSVERPDGSNFTLKIRSTKLEDSAMYFCASSEGRLRTQYFGPGTRLLVL.

The V and J genes are TRBV14 and TRBJ2-7; D is uncertain. The CDR3 covers 14 residues. Deletions cut 1 base from V and 4 bases from J, with 11 bases between. Germline V gene data show CDR1 as SGHDN and CDR2 as FVKESK. The CDR3 DNA reads as TGTGCCAGCAGCCAAGGTAGGGTCGGTTACGAGCAGTACTTC. Protein: CASSQGRVGYEQYF. Full variable domain (remainder filled in from reference TRBV14 and TRBJ2-7): EAGVTQFPSHSVIEKGQTVTLRCDPISGHDNLYWYRRVMGKEIKFLLHFVKESKQDESGMPNNRFLAERTGGTYSTLKVQPAELEDSGVYFCASSQGRVGYEQYFGPGTRLTVT.

As to this clone: This CDR3 is also generated by other DNA sequences in the sample. The rearrangement joins TRBV9 to TRBJ2-3; D perhaps matches TRBD2 (6 bases). Trimming stripped 0 bases from V and 2 bases from J, with 13 bases between. Germline CDR1 is SGDLS and CDR2 is YYNGEE. The CDR3 is made up of 16 amino acids. The CDR3 reads CASSVGAGGITDTQYF. The CDR3 nucleotides are TGTGCCAGCAGCGTAGGGGCAGGAGGGATCACAGATACGCAGTATTTT.

A single count supports this clone. The chain uses TRBV5-6 and TRBJ1-1, with D hard to call. The V gene's germline CDR1 is SGHDT and CDR2 YYEEEE. The V and J ends lost 3 bases and 2 bases respectively, with 8 bases between them. The CDR3 consists of 13 residues. The CDR3 spells CASSWRINTEAFF. CDR3 sequence (DNA): TGTGCCAGCAGCTGGAGAATTAACACTGAAGCTTTCTTT.

This rearrangement joins TRBV7-6 to TRBJ2-1; TRBD1 agrees at 7 bases. Germline V gene data show CDR1 as SGHVS and CDR2 as FNYEAQ. This CDR3 has 15 residues. V dropped 2 bases and J dropped 6; count of bases not matched to a gene: 7. The CDR3 DNA is TGTGCCAGCAGCTTAACCCCGACAGGGATCAATGAGCAGTTCTTC. This translates into CASSLTPTGINEQFF.

V gene TRBV28 combines with J gene TRBJ2-7; possible D gene TRBD2, 6 bases. This CDR3 spans 16 amino acids. Germline-derived CDR1 and CDR2 are MDHEN and SYDVKM. V was shortened by 6 bases and J by 5 bases, with 23 bases between the two germline ends. CDR3 bases: TGTGCCAGCAGCCCCCGGGGATCCGGGAGATTAAACGAGCAGTACTTC. Translated, it gives CASSPRGSGRLNEQYF. The whole variable domain, filled in from reference TRBV28 and TRBJ2-7, reads DVKVTQSSRYLVKRTGEKVFLECVQDMDHENMFWYRQDPGLGLRLIYFSYDVKMKEKGDIPEGYSVSREKKERFSLILESASTNQTSMYLCASSPRGSGRLNEQYFGPGTRLTVT.

The chain joins TRBV29-1 to TRBJ1-2; 9 nucleotides line up with TRBD1. After removal of 4 bases from V and 4 bases from J, the junction contained 4 bases not matched to a gene. Germline CDR1 and CDR2: SQVTM and ANQGSEA. This CDR3 is built from 13 residues. The CDR3 DNA follows: TGCAGCGTTGGGGACAGGGCGCCCTATGGCTACACCTTC. Encoded protein: CSVGDRAPYGYTF.

Written as DNA, the CDR3 is TGTGCCAGCAGCCAGGGACAGGCTCTTATTCCTTGGAACACTGAAGCTTTCTTT. Protein product: CASSQGQALIPWNTEAFF. The V and J genes are TRBV5-5 and TRBJ1-1; 8 positions match TRBD1. The CDR3 spans 18 residues. Germline V gene data show CDR1 as SGHKS and CDR2 as YYEKEE (reference sequence). The V segment lost 4 bases and the J segment 1 base; nucleotides outside the gene matches: 15.

This chain joins TRBV7-2 and TRBJ1-1; 8 bases line up with TRBD1. The junction had 7 bases not matched to a gene; V was cut back by 3 bases and J by 10 bases. The CDR3 contains 13 residues. In germline, CDR1 is SGHTA, CDR2 FQGNSA. The CDR3 bases are TGTGCCAGCAGCTTGAGGGGAGACAGGGGAGCTTTCTTT. It yields the protein CASSLRGDRGAFF.

This chain joins TRBV4-3 and TRBJ1-1; no firm D call. This CDR3 comprises 18 residues. Trimming took 0 bases from V and 3 from J, leaving 20 bases between them. Germline CDR1 reads LGHNA; CDR2 reads YSLEER. CDR3 DNA sequence: TGCGCCAGCAGCCAAGAATCGTCATATCTGAGGCCTGACACTGAAGCTTTCTTT. Amino acids: CASSQESSYLRPDTEAFF.

The chain employs TRBV4-1 and TRBJ2-5, with 10 bases identical to TRBD2. TRBJ2-7 matches the DNA end more closely, so the J call is doubtful. Per germline, CDR1 MGHRA and CDR2 YSYEKL. The length of the CDR3 is 15 residues. In DNA form, the CDR3 reads TGCGCCAGCAGCCAAGTGTATGCTAGCGGGAGCGAGCAGTACTTC. This translates into CASSQVYASGSEQYF.

This clone was counted a single time. The chain is built from TRBV5-8 and TRBJ1-5; tentatively, D is TRBD1 (6 bases). The germline gives CDR1 SGHTS, CDR2 YDEGEE. This CDR3 is built from 14 residues. The ends were cut back, 3 bases at V and 2 bases at J, with 9 bases in the middle. CDR3 DNA: TGTGCCAGCAGCTACAGGGTTGGCAATCAGCCCCAGCATTTT. Its translation: CASSYRVGNQPQHF.

V gene TRBV5-4 combines with J gene TRBJ1-2; 8 bases agree with TRBD1. The CDR3 is made up of 14 amino acids. Germline values: CDR1 SGHNT, CDR2 YYREEE (reference sequence). J lost 7 bases, V lost 4 bases, and 9 bases had no gene match. The CDR3 nucleotides read TGTGCCAGCAGCGTCCCAGGGGGCGGGTTTGGCTACACCTTC. This gives the protein CASSVPGGGFGYTF.

This chain links TRBV7-9 with TRBJ2-2; D perhaps matches TRBD2 (5 bases). Germline V lookup: CDR1 SEHNR, CDR2 FQNEAQ (reference sequence). This CDR3 spans 16 amino acids. Trimming took 1 base from V and 6 from J, leaving 15 bases between them. Written as DNA, the CDR3 is TGTGCCAGCAGCTTAGGTGTCAGGAGGTCCCCCGGGGAGCTGTTTTTT. Its translation is CASSLGVRRSPGELFF.

The rearrangement links TRBV28 to TRBJ2-7, with D hard to call. Trimming shortened V by 6 bases and J by 2 bases, and 8 bases separated the two germline ends. Germline loops: CDR1 MDHEN, CDR2 SYDVKM. This CDR3 contains 12 residues. The CDR3 sequence is CASRTPAYEQYF. CDR3 bases: TGTGCCAGCAGAACCCCTGCCTACGAGCAGTACTTC.

This chain joins TRBV27 and TRBJ2-1, with no clear D. Trimming took off 3 bases at V and 0 bases at J, with 9 bases between the two ends. The CDR3 covers 15 residues. The germline CDR1 and CDR2 sequences are MNHEY and SMNVEV (reference sequence). The DNA of the CDR3 is TGTGCCAGCAGTTTTTTCGAGCGCTCCTACAATGAGCAGTTCTTC. This sequence encodes CASSFFERSYNEQFF.